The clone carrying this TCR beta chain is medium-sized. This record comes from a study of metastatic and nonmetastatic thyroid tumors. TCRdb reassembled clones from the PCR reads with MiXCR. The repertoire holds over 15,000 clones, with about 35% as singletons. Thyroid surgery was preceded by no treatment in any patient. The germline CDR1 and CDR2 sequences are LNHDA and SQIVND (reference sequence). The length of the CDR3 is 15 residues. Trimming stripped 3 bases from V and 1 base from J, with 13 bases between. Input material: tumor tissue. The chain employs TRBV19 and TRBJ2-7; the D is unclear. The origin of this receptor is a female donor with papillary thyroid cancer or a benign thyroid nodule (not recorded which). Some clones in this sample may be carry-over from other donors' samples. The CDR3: CASSIGAGTSYEQYF. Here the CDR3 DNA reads TGTGCCAGTAGTATTGGTGCAGGAACGTCCTACGAGCAGTACTTC. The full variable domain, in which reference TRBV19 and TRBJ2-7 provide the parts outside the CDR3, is DGGITQSPKYLFRKEGQNVTLSCEQNLNHDAMYWYRQDPGQGLRLIYYSQIVNDFQKGDIAEGYSVSREKKESFPLTVTSAQKNPTAFYLCASSIGAGTSYEQYFGPGTRLTVT.